Given below is one T cell receptor (beta chain) in context. Its target is unknown. This entry is derived from a study of Ad26.COV2.S vaccination and SARS-CoV-2 variants. Whole-study context: Ad26.COV2.S given intramuscularly, once or twice 56 days apart.

The protocol was immunoSEQ multiplex PCR, while the TCRdb copy is restricted to in-frame clones and leaves out a portion. The sample consists of some 370,000 clones, roughly 85% of them appearing once. The treatment: roughly 18 received Ad26.COV2.S at low or high dose, single or two shots; several received placebo; per-sample allocation not given. Vaccine and placebo recipients were sampled on day 63 after the first injection. Study-wide findings and caveats: Vaccinated and placebo-treated recipients had similar non-spike TCR breadth.

The CDR3 is made up of 12 amino acids. Looked up from germline, CDR1 is MNHEY and CDR2 is SVGAGI. V lost 5 bases and J lost 9, with 12 bases in between. Sample: peripheral blood, taken in a trial of Ad26.COV2.S vaccine versus placebo. V usage is TRBV6-5 and J usage is TRBJ2-3; D gene uncertain. This TCR came from a person between 18 and 59 years old who received the Ad26.COV2.S COVID-19 vaccine or a placebo. The CDR3 reads CASSPGPITQYF. The CDR3 coding sequence is TGTGCCAGCAGTCCGGGCCCTATCACGCAGTATTTT.